One and the same sample provided the 26 T cell receptor beta chains below, sequenced in a study of PD-L1 blockade in urothelial cancer. Profiled with immunoSEQ multiplex PCR; TCRdb holds only in-frame clones, not every one. Of about 91,000 clones listed, 90% to 95% are singletons. Here the sequenced sample was PBMCs, taken around atezolizumab (anti-PD-L1) treatment. These receptors all come from a man aged 55 to 70 with urothelial cancer.

The CDR3 nucleotides read TGTGCCAGCAGCTCCATAGCGGGAGTCTACAATGAGCAGTTCTTC. It is translated as CASSSIAGVYNEQFF. This chain joins TRBV7-9 and TRBJ2-1; 9 bases are shared with TRBD2. CDR1 and CDR2 from the germline V gene are SEHNR and FQNEAQ (reference sequence). V lost 4 bases and J lost 3; bases outside the gene matches: 4. The CDR3 length is 15 residues. The whole variable domain, filled in from reference TRBV7-9 and TRBJ2-1, reads DTGVSQNPRHKITKRGQNVTFRCDPISEHNRLYWYRQTLGQGPEFLTYFQNEAQLEKSRLLSDRFSAERPKGSFSTLEIQRTEQGDSAMYLCASSSIAGVYNEQFFGPGTRLTVL.

This clone was detected only once. This chain uses TRBV6-1 with TRBJ1-2; 7 positions agree with TRBD1. The V and J ends lost 1 base and 3 bases, in that order; junction bases with no gene match: 8. CDR1 is MNHNS, CDR2 SASEGT, per germline. CDR3 length: 16 amino acids. The CDR3 protein is CASSEDVAGGYYGYTF. The CDR3 DNA reads as TGTGCCAGCAGTGAAGATGTAGCAGGGGGGTACTATGGCTACACCTTC.

V is TRBV19 and J is TRBJ1-4; 7 nucleotides align to TRBD1. The CDR3 runs to 13 residues. Germline CDR1 and CDR2: LNHDA and SQIVND (reference sequence). Losses at the gene ends were 9 bases for V and 4 bases for J; bases not matched to a gene: 5. CDR3 protein: CASGGQNNEKLFF. CDR3 bases: TGTGCCAGCGGGGGACAGAATAATGAAAAACTGTTTTTT.

The chain carries TRBV4-1 and TRBJ2-1; 7 bases map to TRBD1. J lost 8 bases, V lost 3 bases, and 13 bases had no gene match. This CDR3 is 16 amino acids long. Germline V lookup: CDR1 MGHRA, CDR2 YSYEKL. In DNA form, the CDR3 reads TGCGCCAGCAGCCAGGGGGACAGTTTTCGGGGTTATGAGCAGTTCTTC. Encoded protein: CASSQGDSFRGYEQFF.

This clone was detected a few times. In nucleotides, the CDR3 is TGTGCCAGTAGAGGACTAGCGGGAGAGCTCAATGAGCAGTTCTTC. This codes for CASRGLAGELNEQFF. This chain uses TRBV19 with TRBJ2-1, with 13 bases lining up with TRBD2. Trimming cost V 6 bases and J 6 bases; bases outside gene matches: 5. Germline-derived CDR1 and CDR2 are LNHDA and SQIVND (reference sequence). The CDR3 length is 15 residues.

The chain recombines TRBV6-5 with TRBJ1-3; D might be TRBD1 (6 bases). This CDR3 spans 14 amino acids. From germline, CDR1 is MNHEY and CDR2 SVGAGI. V shed 7 bases and J shed 2 bases, with 12 bases lying between them. CDR3 region: CASIPSGAGNTIYF. CDR3 DNA sequence: TGTGCCAGCATACCCTCAGGGGCTGGAAACACCATATATTTT.

CDR3 nucleotide sequence: TGTGCCAGCCGGCTAGCGATCAGTACAGATACGCAGTATTTT. Amino acids: CASRLAISTDTQYF. V usage is TRBV2 and J usage is TRBJ2-3, with D possibly matching TRBD2 (6 bases). CDR1 is SNHLY, CDR2 FYNNEI, per germline. The CDR3 loop spans 14 amino acids. Deletions cut 8 bases from V and 3 bases from J, with 15 bases between.

The V gene is TRBV10-1, the J gene TRBJ2-1, with 8 bases fitting TRBD1. Germline V gene lookup returns CDR1 WNHNN and CDR2 SYGVQD (reference sequence). V lost 3 bases and J lost 3; bases outside the gene matches: 4. The CDR3 runs 15 residues. CDR3 DNA: TGCGCCAGCAGTGATCAGGGGGCCCGCTACAATGAGCAGTTCTTC. This sequence encodes CASSDQGARYNEQFF.

This chain links TRBV19 with TRBJ2-1, with TRBD2 as a possible D gene (7 bases). CDR3 length: 16 residues. The germline CDR1 and CDR2 sequences are LNHDA and SQIVND (reference sequence). Trimming left V 0 bases short and J 4 bases short, with 13 bases between. Here the CDR3 reads CASSIEGGGSYNEQFF. For the CDR3, the DNA is TGTGCCAGTAGTATAGAAGGGGGAGGGTCGTACAATGAGCAGTTCTTC.

The rearrangement links TRBV4-3 to TRBJ2-7; D gene unclear. The CDR3 totals 15 residues. Germline V gene data show CDR1 as LGHNA and CDR2 as YSLEER. V gave up 0 bases and J gave up 0 bases, with 9 bases separating them. The CDR3 DNA reads as TGCGCCAGCAGCCAAGATTCCACATACTCCTACGAGCAGTACTTC. This codes for CASSQDSTYSYEQYF.

The V and J genes are TRBV10-1 and TRBJ2-1; 10 positions match TRBD2. Germline V CDR1 and CDR2: WNHNN, SYGVQD (reference sequence). The V gene end was trimmed by 2 bases and the J gene end by 9 bases; junction bases not matched to a gene: 10. This CDR3 contains 16 residues. In DNA form, the CDR3 reads TGCGCCAGCAGTGAGAGAGCTAGCGGGAGCGCGGCTGAGCAGTTCTTC. Residues: CASSERASGSAAEQFF.

The rearrangement uses TRBV5-1 and TRBJ2-2, with 8 nucleotides matching TRBD1. CDR3 length equals 16 residues. Germline V lookup: CDR1 SGHRS, CDR2 YFSETQ. Losses at the gene ends were 4 bases for V and 1 base for J; bases not matched to a gene: 6. The CDR3 loop is CASSPRTGRNTGELFF. As DNA, the CDR3 is TGCGCCAGCAGCCCACGGACAGGGCGGAACACCGGGGAGCTGTTTTTT.

This clone was seen a handful of times. CDR3 DNA sequence: TGCGCCAGCAGCTTGACTTCAAGAGTCATGGATTCACCCCTCCACTTT. This encodes CASSLTSRVMDSPLHF. The gene calls are TRBV5-1 and TRBJ1-6; no clear D. Germline V gene data show CDR1 as SGHRS and CDR2 as YFSETQ. This CDR3 is 16 amino acids long. The V and J ends lost 1 base and 8 bases respectively, with 16 bases between them. Full variable domain (outside the CDR3, taken from reference TRBV5-1 and TRBJ1-6): KAGVTQTPRYLIKTRGQQVTLSCSPISGHRSVSWYQQTPGQGLQFLFEYFSETQRNKGNFPGRFSGRQFSNSRSEMNVSTLELGDSALYLCASSLTSRVMDSPLHFGNGTRLTVT.

V usage is TRBV5-4 and J usage is TRBJ2-7; 7 bases are a match to TRBD1. The V segment lost 5 bases and the J segment 5 bases; nucleotides outside the gene matches: 7. The CDR3 is made up of 13 amino acids. Germline V gene lookup returns CDR1 SGHNT and CDR2 YYREEE (reference sequence). CDR3 in DNA: TGTGCCAGCAGTTCCCGGGACAGCCACGAGCAGTACTTC. Its translation is CASSSRDSHEQYF.

CDR3 in DNA: TGTGCCAGCAGCTTAGGGGGCAGCTATGGCTACACCTTC. This gives the protein CASSLGGSYGYTF. The chain has TRBV7-3 and TRBJ1-2; tentatively, D is TRBD1 (6 bases). With 2 bases removed from V and 4 bases from J, the gap between germline ends came to 8 bases. Germline CDR1 reads SGHTA; CDR2 reads FQGTGA. The CDR3 loop spans 13 amino acids.

This clone was seen ten or more times. The V call is TRBV29-1, the J call TRBJ1-2; 7 bases are shared with TRBD1. Germline assignment: CDR1 SQVTM and CDR2 ANQGSEA. Germline trimming cut 1 base from V and 8 bases from J; bases unmatched to any gene: 7. CDR3 length: 13 residues. DNA of the CDR3: TGCAGCGTTGAAGGTGACAGGGTTTGGGGCTACACCTTC. Translation: CSVEGDRVWGYTF.

The chain uses TRBV6-5 and TRBJ1-5; maybe TRBD1 (6 bases). The CDR3 sequence is 15 residues long. Deletions cut 5 bases from V and 5 bases from J, with 16 bases between. The germline CDR1 and CDR2 sequences are MNHEY and SVGAGI. The CDR3 sequence is CASSQRGGGDQPQHF. CDR3 sequence (DNA): TGTGCCAGCAGTCAAAGGGGGGGCGGCGATCAGCCCCAGCATTTT.

The chain combines TRBV28 with TRBJ2-7; 8 positions agree with TRBD1. The CDR3 covers 13 residues. Germline V gene sequence: CDR1 MDHEN, CDR2 SYDVKM. J was trimmed by 6 bases and V by 6 bases; bases with no gene match: 7. The CDR3 region has the DNA TGTGCCAGCAGCTTGGCAGGGGGCTCCGAGCAGTACTTC. Residues: CASSLAGGSEQYF.

V and J are TRBV23-1 and TRBJ1-1; D is uncertain. TRBV23-1 is sorted into the ORF group, with uncertain function. This CDR3 has 12 residues. Trimming pared 5 bases from V and 5 bases from J, leaving 9 bases between. CDR3 DNA sequence: TGCGCCAGCAGTTCGCCCCGGACTGAAGCTTTCTTT. Translating gives CASSSPRTEAFF.

This chain links TRBV18 with TRBJ1-2; 9 nucleotides align to TRBD1. Looked up from germline, CDR1 is KGHSH and CDR2 is LQKENI. J gave up 4 bases and V 3 bases, and 9 bases lay outside the gene matches. The CDR3 has 16 residues. As DNA, the CDR3 is TGTGCCAGCTCACCCCAACGGGACAGGGAATTCTATGGCTACACCTTC. Translated: CASSPQRDREFYGYTF. Full variable domain (rest looked up from reference TRBV18 and TRBJ1-2): NAGVMQNPRHLVRRRGQEARLRCSPMKGHSHVYWYRQLPEEGLKFMVYLQKENIIDESGMPKERFSAEFPKEGPSILRIQQVVRGDSAAYFCASSPQRDREFYGYTFGSGTRLTVV.

V gene TRBV5-4 combines with J gene TRBJ1-1; 7 bases align to TRBD1. The V gene's germline CDR1 is SGHNT and CDR2 YYREEE (reference sequence). Trimming removed 4 bases from V and 3 bases from J; junction bases left unmatched: 6. CDR3 length: 14 residues. CDR3 DNA sequence: TGTGCCAGCAGCATAAGGGGGCGGGACACTGAAGCTTTCTTT. Its protein product is CASSIRGRDTEAFF.

V gene TRBV10-2 combines with J gene TRBJ1-3; D gene ambiguous. V was pared by 7 bases and J by 0 bases, with 13 bases between. The length of the CDR3 is 15 residues. In germline, CDR1 is WSHSY, CDR2 SAAADI. The DNA for the CDR3 is TGCGCCAGCACCACTGGGCCAACCTCTGGAAACACCATATATTTT. Amino acids: CASTTGPTSGNTIYF.

The chain combines TRBV11-2 with TRBJ2-5; 9 nucleotides match TRBD2. V lost 1 base and J lost 9; bases outside the gene matches: 6. The germline CDR1 and CDR2 sequences are SGHAT and FQNNGV. This CDR3 region has 14 residues. The CDR3 region is CASSLGPSGNPQYF. As DNA, the CDR3 is TGTGCCAGCAGCTTAGGTCCTAGCGGGAACCCCCAGTACTTC. The whole variable domain, filled in from reference TRBV11-2 and TRBJ2-5, reads EAGVAQSPRYKIIEKRQSVAFWCNPISGHATLYWYQQILGQGPKLLIQFQNNGVVDDSQLPKDRFSAERLKGVDSTLKIQPAKLEDSAVYLCASSLGPSGNPQYFGPGTRLLVL.

The chain is built from TRBV28 and TRBJ2-2; D is perhaps TRBD2 (6 bases). CDR3 length: 16 residues. V was shortened by 6 bases and J by 3 bases, with 17 bases between the two germline ends. Germline CDR1 is MDHEN and CDR2 is SYDVKM. The CDR3 reads CASSVNWAGHTGELFF. CDR3 nucleotide sequence: TGTGCCAGCAGCGTCAACTGGGCGGGACACACCGGGGAGCTGTTTTTT.

The chain links TRBV19 to TRBJ2-3; 7 nucleotides match TRBD2. Looked up from germline, CDR1 is LNHDA and CDR2 is SQIVND (reference sequence). V shed 2 bases and J 6 bases; nucleotides not matched to a gene: 8. The CDR3 is made up of 15 amino acids. The CDR3 DNA is TGTGCCAGTAGTATATCCGCGGGAGAGGGGGATACGCAGTATTTT. Amino acid sequence: CASSISAGEGDTQYF.

The sample holds one count of this clone. The CDR3 nucleotides are TGTGCCAGCAGTCCTATAGCGGGGGGCCCACAAGAGACCCAGTACTTC. This encodes CASSPIAGGPQETQYF. V usage is TRBV13 and J usage is TRBJ2-5; 10 positions agree with TRBD2. V dropped 6 bases and J dropped 2; count of bases not matched to a gene: 9. Germline CDR1 is PRHDT and CDR2 is FYEKMQ (reference sequence). This CDR3 has 16 residues.